A selection of T cell receptor beta chains follows, all from one sample in a study of CD8 T cells in ankylosing spondylitis. TCRdb reprocessed the 5' RACE reads via MiXCR and lists one record per CDR3 protein. The profile shows around 150,000 distinct CDR3 sequences, under 45% of them singletons. Sequencing was done on a sample of synovial fluid, either unsorted or a sorted T cell fraction (not recorded which). These receptors were obtained from a male donor with ankylosing spondylitis. CDR3s leave out the opening cysteine and the closing phenylalanine or tryptophan.

J gene,V gene,CDR3 length,CDR3 protein
TRBJ1-4,TRBV28,13,ASSFQVLSNEKLF
TRBJ1-1,TRBV5-1,17,ASSFTKTSHPLDSRKAF
TRBJ2-3,TRBV29-1,14,SVEGIAVQLPDTQY
TRBJ1-1,TRBV30,10,AWSVGNTEAF
TRBJ2-4,TRBV12-3/TRBV12-4,14,ASSLRAGMAKNIQY
TRBJ1-2,TRBV3-1,14,ASSQGPRHYNYGYT
TRBJ2-5,TRBV7-9,13,ASTSPESVREGQY
TRBJ2-7,TRBV27,12,ASSLRRGSYEQY
TRBJ1-1,TRBV4-2,13,ASSQSSQLNTEAF
TRBJ1-1,TRBV2,12,ASRRDRGLGEAF
TRBJ1-5,TRBV27,12,ASSFGQDNQPQH
TRBJ1-1,TRBV12-3/TRBV12-4,11,ASSWDRATEAF
TRBJ2-3,TRBV12-3/TRBV12-4,13,ASSFTRYGTDTQY
TRBJ2-7,TRBV6-5,10,ASSKDSLEQY
TRBJ2-3,TRBV7-4,16,ASSLRSGASGATDTQY
TRBJ2-3,TRBV7-6,15,ASSLVLAGRSSGTQY
TRBJ1-2,TRBV3-1,16,ASSDPGQGGRRWYGYT
TRBJ2-1,TRBV5-1,13,ASSSDRGLYNEQF
TRBJ2-7,TRBV4-1,12,ASSQVPGDYEQY
TRBJ2-2,TRBV6-1,13,ASSPGQGGTGELF
TRBJ2-7,TRBV27,13,ASRENMGVSYEQY
TRBJ1-5,TRBV5-1,13,ASSLAPGSNQPQH
TRBJ2-1,TRBV4-3,11,ASSSRTYNEQF
TRBJ1-6,TRBV7-3,12,ASSLTGSNSPLH